This TCR beta chain was sequenced for a study of T cell responses to AZD1222 COVID-19 vaccine. Whole-study results and caveats: CD4 TCRs associated with vaccination spanned spike, dominating at 160-218 and 743-854.

Assay used: immunoSEQ multiplex PCR; TCRdb lists only in-frame clones, some missing. The sample has around 170,000 clones; around 90% are singletons. Note on this clone: Its target is not known.

The TCR sequence derives from an adult who received the AZD1222 COVID-19 vaccine. The input for sequencing was peripheral blood, taken 28 days after the second AZD1222 dose.

In DNA form, the CDR3 reads TGTGCCAGCAGTTACCTGTCTAGGCTCAGCAATGAGCAGTTCTTC. Translation gives CASSYLSRLSNEQFF. The J gene is TRBJ2-1, the V gene TRBV6-2 or TRBV6-3; no clear D. Germline-derived CDR1 and CDR2 are MNHEY and SVGEGT. The V end lost 2 bases, the J end lost 6 bases, and 14 bases lay between the germline ends. The CDR3 has 15 amino acids.